This T cell receptor (beta chain) emerged from a study of beta chain features in type 1 diabetes. This clone appeared once. Its antigen is as yet unknown. TCRB transcripts that were expressed got sequenced, as all of the isolated RNA had been reverse transcribed. Clones were sequenced by immunoSEQ multiplex PCR, and TCRdb holds only the in-frame ones, with some missing. Altogether about 290,000 clones are present, roughly 8% being singletons, with the ten largest covering 0.9% to 1.2%. After removal of 5 bases from V and 7 bases from J, the junction contained 7 bases not matched to a gene. Looked up from germline, CDR1 is SGHTA and CDR2 is FQGTGA. This CDR3 region has 15 residues. Only one heparinised blood draw was taken per donor, and its volume averaged approximately 0.11 L. Isolation of CD4+ naive, central memory, regulatory and stem cell-like memory cells was achieved by sorting via CD45RO/CCR7/CD25/CD127/CD95/CD27.

Study results and caveats: Reduced insertions and increased deletions marked VDJ junctions in type 1 diabetes patients.

This sequence was found in a woman aged 18-30 years in good health. The chain couples TRBV7-3 to TRBJ2-1; 11 nucleotides line up with TRBD1. The sequenced material came from central memory CD4+ T cells from blood. Here the CDR3 reads CASSPHRDRGNEQFF. The CDR3 DNA reads TGTGCCAGCAGCCCGCACCGGGACAGGGGGAATGAGCAGTTCTTC. The variable domain in full, completed from reference TRBV7-3 and TRBJ2-1, reads GAGVSQTPSNKVTEKGKYVELRCDPISGHTALYWYRQSLGQGPEFLIYFQGTGAADDSGLPNDRFFAVRPEGSVSTLKIQRTERGDSAVYLCASSPHRDRGNEQFFGPGTRLTVL.